The following is a TCR beta chain sequence with its context. Seattle's enrolled individuals joined amid active infection and were then monitored longitudinally. This specimen belongs to a study of blood T cell repertoires in COVID-19. The germline CDR1 and CDR2 sequences are SGHNT and YENEEA. The length of the CDR3 is 15 residues. V was trimmed by 5 bases and J by 7 bases, leaving 19 bases between them. Profiled with immunoSEQ multiplex PCR; TCRdb holds only in-frame clones, not every one. The sample gives 60,000 to 70,000 clones, approximately 85% of which show up once; approximately 40% is in the top ten.

This TCR came from an older woman with COVID-19, enrolled during active disease. The V and J genes are TRBV11-3 and TRBJ2-3; tentatively, D is TRBD2 (6 bases). Sequencing used peripheral blood. The CDR3 reads CASSQDVTRGNTQYF. The CDR3 DNA follows: TGTGCCAGCAGCCAAGACGTGACTAGGGGAAATACGCAGTATTTT.